This T cell receptor beta chain was identified during a study of regulatory T cells in long-lasting Graves disease. Noted time point: newly diagnosed GD, antithyroid drugs for less than 3 months. Scientists built the TCR library using RNA that was extracted from PBMCs. Investigators prepared the TCR beta libraries by applying iRepertoire HTBI primers and Arm-PCR of CDR3 regions. TCRdb re-analysed the multiplex PCR reads in MiXCR, keeping a single row per CDR3 protein. There are some 560,000 distinct CDR3 sequences in the sample; roughly 15% occur only once, and approximately 25% lies in the top ten. The same sample was also studied in work on T cells in Graves' hyperthyroidism and ophthalmopathy. This second report adds: An absence of ophthalmopathy progression within 18 months meant stable Graves' hyperthyroidism. Hyperthyroidism, newly diagnosed and lasting under 2 months, affected patients aged 18 to 65. Most thyroid clonotypes expanded above 0.001 appeared in blood too.

The source was peripheral blood mononuclear cells (PBMCs), collected at new diagnosis, from a patient treated with antithyroid drugs. The sequence was collected from a woman aged 35-65 years with Graves disease.

CDR3 coding DNA: TGTGCCAGCTCACCACCTGGACTTCCGGGCAATGAGCAGTTCTTC. This encodes CASSPPGLPGNEQFF. V usage is TRBV18 and J usage is TRBJ2-1; a possible D gene is TRBD2 (5 bases). The germline V and J ends were trimmed by 0 bases and 6 bases, with 12 bases remaining between them. The CDR3 contains 15 residues. Looked up from germline, CDR1 is KGHSH and CDR2 is LQKENI.